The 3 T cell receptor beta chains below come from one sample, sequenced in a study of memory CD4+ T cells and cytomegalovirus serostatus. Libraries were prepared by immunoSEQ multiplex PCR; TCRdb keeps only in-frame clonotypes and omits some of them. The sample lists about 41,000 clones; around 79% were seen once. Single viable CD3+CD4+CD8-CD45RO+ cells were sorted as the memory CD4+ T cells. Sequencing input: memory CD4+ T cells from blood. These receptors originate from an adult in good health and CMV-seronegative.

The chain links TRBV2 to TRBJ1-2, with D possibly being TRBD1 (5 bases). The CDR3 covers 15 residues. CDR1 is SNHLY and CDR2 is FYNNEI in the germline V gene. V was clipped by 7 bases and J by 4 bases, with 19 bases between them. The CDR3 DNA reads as TGTGCCAGCACCTCGGGACCGGCATCCGGCTATGGCTACACCTTC. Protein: CASTSGPASGYGYTF.

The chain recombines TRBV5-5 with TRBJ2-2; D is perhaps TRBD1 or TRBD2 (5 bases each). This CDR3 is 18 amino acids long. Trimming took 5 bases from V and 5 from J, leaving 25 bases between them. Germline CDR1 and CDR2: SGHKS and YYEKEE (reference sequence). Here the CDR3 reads CASSYLRWDVFWTGELFF. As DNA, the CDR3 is TGTGCCAGCAGTTACCTTAGGTGGGACGTCTTCTGGACCGGGGAGCTGTTTTTT. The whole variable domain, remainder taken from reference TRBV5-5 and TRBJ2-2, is DAGVTQSPTHLIKTRGQQVTLRCSPISGHKSVSWYQQVLGQGPQFIFQYYEKEERGRGNFPDRFSARQFPNYSSELNVNALLLGDSALYLCASSYLRWDVFWTGELFFGEGSRLTVL.

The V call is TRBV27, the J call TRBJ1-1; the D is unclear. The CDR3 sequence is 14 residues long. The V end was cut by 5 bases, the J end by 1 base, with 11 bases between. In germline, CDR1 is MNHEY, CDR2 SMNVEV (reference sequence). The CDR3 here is CASSLGSRNTEAFF. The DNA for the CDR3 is TGTGCCAGCAGTCTGGGCAGCAGGAACACTGAAGCTTTCTTT.